The entry below gives a single T cell receptor beta chain sequence along with its context. The antigen remains unidentified. The record originates from a study of Ad26.COV2.S vaccination and SARS-CoV-2 variants. Study-wide background: Sample donor was a member of the COV1001 Ad26.COV2.S trial arm.

TCRdb keeps only in-frame clones here, not all; method: immunoSEQ multiplex PCR. Among some 480,000 clones listed, approximately 88% were seen once. Study-level points and caveats: Vaccine recipients posted higher spike-specific TCR breadth than their placebo counterparts.

Germline V gene lookup returns CDR1 SGHDT and CDR2 YYEEEE. CDR3 length: 16 residues. V lost 2 bases and J 0 bases, leaving 13 bases between the germline ends. Treatment in this sample: approximately 18 received Ad26.COV2.S at low or high dose, single or two shots; about 5 received placebo; per-sample allocation not given. Samples analyzed were those drawn on day 63 after the first vaccine or placebo injection. This receptor was obtained from a person aged 18-60 years who received the Ad26.COV2.S COVID-19 vaccine or a placebo. Sequencing was performed on peripheral blood, taken in a trial of Ad26.COV2.S vaccine versus placebo. The chain has TRBV5-6 and TRBJ2-3; no definite D call. CDR3: CASSFSAPSSTDTQYF. As DNA, the CDR3 is TGTGCCAGCAGCTTCTCGGCACCTTCTAGCACAGATACGCAGTATTTT.